The 31 T cell receptor beta chains reported below all come from one sample, sequenced in a study of CD8 T cells in Susac syndrome. After extraction with the RNeasy kit, roughly 0.45 to 1 ug of the RNA was reverse transcribed using random hexamers. MiXCR, applied by TCRdb to the immunoSEQ multiplex PCR reads, yields one record per CDR3 protein. Of over 150,000 distinct CDR3 sequences detected, 85% to 95% appear once; the ten largest clones hold roughly 0.098%. The sequenced material came from CD4+ T cells from PBMCs. All receptors come from a human donor with multiple sclerosis.

V is TRBV4-1 and J is TRBJ2-1; a possible D gene is TRBD2 (6 bases). The V end lost 2 bases, the J end lost 2 bases, and 13 bases lay between the germline ends. From germline, CDR1 is MGHRA and CDR2 YSYEKL. This CDR3 has 16 residues. The CDR3 loop is CASSQSTSGAYNEQFF. For the CDR3, the DNA is TGCGCCAGCAGCCAATCAACATCGGGAGCCTACAATGAGCAGTTCTTC.

This chain joins TRBV7-6 and TRBJ2-7, with 7 bases that match TRBD1. The CDR3 consists of 14 residues. CDR1 SGHVS and CDR2 FNYEAQ come from the germline V gene. The V gene end was trimmed by 1 base and the J gene end by 3 bases; junction bases not matched to a gene: 3. CDR3 protein: CASSLVAGGYEQYF. The CDR3 DNA reads as TGTGCCAGCAGCTTAGTGGCAGGGGGCTACGAGCAGTACTTC.

The V gene is TRBV28, the J gene TRBJ2-1; D unresolved. The CDR3 extends over 11 amino acids. Trimming removed 7 bases at V and 10 bases at J, with 11 bases between. In germline, CDR1 is MDHEN, CDR2 SYDVKM. CDR3 sequence reads: CASTWFGEQFF. CDR3 coding DNA: TGTGCCAGCACCTGGTTCGGGGAGCAGTTCTTC.

This clonotype was seen a few times. The chain recombines TRBV6-1 with TRBJ2-7; D is uncertain. In germline, CDR1 is MNHNS, CDR2 SASEGT. The V and J ends lost 6 bases and 0 bases respectively, with 18 bases between them. The CDR3 has 16 residues. This CDR3 reads CASRQLNDPASYEQYF. The CDR3 DNA reads TGTGCCAGCAGACAACTGAACGACCCAGCCTCCTACGAGCAGTACTTC.

This clonotype was seen a single time. This sequence joins TRBV9 and TRBJ2-5; 8 nucleotides align to TRBD2. The J segment lost 0 bases and the V segment lost 4 bases, leaving 8 bases of the junction unmatched. Germline V gene data show CDR1 as SGDLS and CDR2 as YYNGEE. The CDR3 runs 16 residues. CDR3 sequence reads: CASSPLVAGNQETQYF. As DNA, the CDR3 is TGTGCCAGCAGCCCCCTAGTAGCGGGGAACCAAGAGACCCAGTACTTC.

The CDR3 protein is CASSQGSQNYGYTF. The CDR3, as DNA: TGTGCCAGCAGCCAAGGGTCGCAGAACTATGGCTACACCTTC. This sequence joins TRBV4-2 and TRBJ1-2; D remains ambiguous. CDR1 and CDR2 (germline): LGHNA, YNFKEQ. Deletions cut 1 base from V and 2 bases from J, with 8 bases between. The CDR3 is 14 amino acids.

This sequence joins TRBV20-1 and TRBJ2-5; 14 nucleotides match TRBD2. Trimming at V came to 4 bases and at J to 4 bases, leaving 5 bases not matched to a gene. CDR3 length: 15 amino acids. CDR1 is DFQATT, CDR2 SNEGSKA, per germline (reference sequence). This CDR3 reads CSATTSGGAGETQYF. DNA of the CDR3: TGCAGTGCTACGACTAGCGGGGGGGCAGGAGAGACCCAGTACTTC.

A remark on this clonotype: At one of its ends the junction is not consistent with the germline gene, which may arise from a read error. CDR3 loop: CAGSLPGQALRNSPLHF. DNA for the CDR3: TGTGCCGGCAGTTTACCGGGACAGGCCCTCCGGAATTCACCCCTCCACTTT. The V gene is TRBV6-5, the J gene TRBJ1-6; 8 positions match TRBD1. The CDR3 sequence is 17 residues long. Germline-derived CDR1 and CDR2 are MNHEY and SVGAGI.

The chain couples TRBV3-1 to TRBJ2-6; D unresolved. Germline values: CDR1 LGHDT, CDR2 YNNKEL (reference sequence). The V end was cut by 5 bases, the J end by 0 bases, with 8 bases between. This CDR3 is built from 15 residues. CDR3 residues: CASSLLGSGANVLTF. The CDR3 DNA is TGTGCCAGCAGCTTGTTGGGCTCTGGGGCCAACGTCCTGACTTTC.

This clonotype was seen once. The CDR3 protein is CASSPRPDTQYF. CDR3 in DNA: TGTGCCAGCAGTCCAAGGCCAGATACGCAGTATTTT. The V and J genes are TRBV27 and TRBJ2-3; D gene unclear. V was clipped by 5 bases and J by 4 bases, with 7 bases between them. There are 12 residues in the CDR3. The V gene's germline CDR1 is MNHEY and CDR2 SMNVEV (reference sequence).

The rearrangement uses TRBV28 and TRBJ2-7; 8 bases are shared with TRBD1. The V and J ends lost 8 bases and 0 bases, in that order; junction bases with no gene match: 6. The CDR3 runs 14 residues. Germline CDR1 reads MDHEN; CDR2 reads SYDVKM. CDR3 sequence (DNA): TGTGCCAGCGGAACAGGGGGTAGCTCCTACGAGCAGTACTTC. It translates to CASGTGGSSYEQYF.

The chain is built from TRBV7-9 and TRBJ2-7; TRBD2 matches at 8 bases. V shed 6 bases, J shed 4 bases, and the junction held 8 bases outside the gene matches. The CDR3 runs to 14 residues. Germline values: CDR1 SEHNR, CDR2 FQNEAQ (reference sequence). The CDR3 coding sequence is TGTGCCAGCAGTCTGGCGGGGGGCCAATACGAGCAGTACTTC. This gives the protein CASSLAGGQYEQYF.

V usage is TRBV12-3 or TRBV12-4 and J usage is TRBJ1-2, with D unresolved. The CDR3 spans 14 residues. V was trimmed by 3 bases and J by 0 bases, leaving 8 bases between them. The DNA of the CDR3 is TGTGCCAGCAGTTTGTGGGCAGCTAACTATGGCTACACCTTC. It is translated as CASSLWAANYGYTF.

The chain employs TRBV4-1 and TRBJ1-3; D unresolved. Trimming left V 3 bases short and J 4 bases short, with 10 bases between. Per the germline V gene, CDR1 is MGHRA and CDR2 is YSYEKL. The CDR3 has 14 residues. CDR3 region: CASSQRVMGNTIYF. CDR3 coding DNA: TGCGCCAGCAGCCAGAGGGTTATGGGAAACACCATATATTTT.

J is TRBJ2-7 and V is TRBV9, with 11 bases matching TRBD2. Germline CDR1 reads SGDLS; CDR2 reads YYNGEE. Unmatched junction bases numbered 5, after V lost 0 bases and J lost 0 bases. The CDR3 extends over 17 amino acids. The CDR3 DNA reads as TGTGCCAGCAGCGTAGGATTAGCGGGAGGGCCCTCCTACGAGCAGTACTTC. Protein: CASSVGLAGGPSYEQYF.

V usage is TRBV30 and J usage is TRBJ2-3, with no clear D. V shed 5 bases and J shed 0 bases, with 6 bases lying between them. The CDR3 spans 12 residues. CDR1 GTSNPN and CDR2 SVGIG come from the germline V gene (reference sequence). The CDR3 DNA reads TGTGCCTGGGAAGTTAGCACAGATACGCAGTATTTT. It codes for CAWEVSTDTQYF. Combining the CDR3 with reference TRBV30 and TRBJ2-3 gives the whole variable domain SQTIHQWPATLVQPVGSPLSLECTVEGTSNPNLYWYRQAAGRGLQLLFYSVGIGQISSEVPQNLSASRPQDRQFILSSKKLLLSDSGFYLCAWEVSTDTQYFGPGTRLTVL.

The chain uses TRBV7-8 and TRBJ2-7, with 11 bases lining up with TRBD2. This CDR3 region has 16 residues. Germline assignment: CDR1 SGHVS and CDR2 FQNEAQ. V shed 1 base, J shed 5 bases, and the junction held 7 bases outside the gene matches. CDR3 sequence reads: CASSLGRLAGWDEQYF. The CDR3, as DNA: TGTGCCAGCAGCTTAGGGAGACTAGCGGGATGGGACGAGCAGTACTTC.

V is TRBV5-1 and J is TRBJ1-1, with a possible D match to TRBD1 (5 bases). The length of the CDR3 is 13 residues. Trimming took off 5 bases at V and 3 bases at J, with 11 bases between the two ends. The V gene's germline CDR1 is SGHRS and CDR2 YFSETQ. The CDR3 is CASRRGADTEAFF. In DNA, the CDR3 is TGCGCCAGCAGGAGGGGAGCGGACACTGAAGCTTTCTTT. The whole variable domain, remainder taken from reference TRBV5-1 and TRBJ1-1, is KAGVTQTPRYLIKTRGQQVTLSCSPISGHRSVSWYQQTPGQGLQFLFEYFSETQRNKGNFPGRFSGRQFSNSRSEMNVSTLELGDSALYLCASRRGADTEAFFGQGTRLTVV.

The chain has TRBV7-6 and TRBJ2-3; TRBD1 matches 7 bases. Germline V gene lookup returns CDR1 SGHVS and CDR2 FNYEAQ. V lost 4 bases to trimming and J lost 2 bases; unmatched junction nucleotides: 6. The CDR3 runs to 15 residues. Here the CDR3 reads CASSSPTGSTDTQYF. In DNA form, the CDR3 reads TGTGCCAGCAGCTCGCCGACAGGGTCCACAGATACGCAGTATTTT.

V and J are TRBV27 and TRBJ2-3; D is perhaps TRBD1 or TRBD2 (5 bases each). The germline gives CDR1 MNHEY, CDR2 SMNVEV (reference sequence). The CDR3 contains 15 residues. The germline V and J ends were trimmed by 2 bases and 4 bases, with 13 bases remaining between them. The DNA for the CDR3 is TGTGCCAGCAGTTTAGGGGGAGATTGGGCAGATACGCAGTATTTT. Translating gives CASSLGGDWADTQYF.

The chain combines TRBV12-5 with TRBJ2-1; tentatively, D is TRBD2 (5 bases). V dropped 5 bases and J dropped 4 bases, with 15 bases sitting between them. The CDR3 has 15 amino acids. The V gene's germline CDR1 is LGHNT and CDR2 FRNRAP. The CDR3 nucleotides read TGTGCTAGTGGTCCCGGTTTAGGACTTTACAATGAGCAGTTCTTC. It encodes CASGPGLGLYNEQFF.

The chain uses TRBV30 and TRBJ1-5; D is possibly TRBD1 (5 bases). The V gene's germline CDR1 is GTSNPN and CDR2 SVGIG (reference sequence). Between the trimmed V and J ends, which lost 4 bases and 6 bases, there was a span of 16 bases. The CDR3 contains 14 residues. CDR3 residues: CAWTRPGRPQPQHF. For the CDR3, the DNA is TGTGCCTGGACGAGGCCAGGGCGCCCTCAGCCCCAGCATTTT.

The chain is built from TRBV20-1 and TRBJ2-3; unclear D gene. This CDR3 is 13 amino acids long. In germline, CDR1 is DFQATT, CDR2 SNEGSKA (reference sequence). The germline V and J ends were trimmed by 3 bases and 1 base, with 8 bases remaining between them. CDR3 in amino acids: CSASFPGTDTQYF. The CDR3 coding sequence is TGCAGTGCTAGTTTCCCCGGCACAGATACGCAGTATTTT.

V and J are TRBV20-1 and TRBJ1-1, with D possibly TRBD1 on 5 matching bases. This CDR3 is 13 amino acids long. V was trimmed by 3 bases and J by 0 bases, leaving 8 bases between them. Germline loops: CDR1 DFQATT, CDR2 SNEGSKA (reference sequence). CDR3 nucleotides: TGCAGTGCTAGGACAGATTTGAACACTGAAGCTTTCTTT. Its translation is CSARTDLNTEAFF.

The chain combines TRBV5-1 with TRBJ2-1; TRBD1 matches at 7 bases. The CDR3 has 14 amino acids. V shed 4 bases and J 2 bases; nucleotides not matched to a gene: 3. Germline assignment: CDR1 SGHRS and CDR2 YFSETQ. The CDR3 bases are TGCGCCAGCAGCAGAGGGACAGCCTACAATGAGCAGTTCTTC. Protein product: CASSRGTAYNEQFF.

The rearrangement joins TRBV20-1 to TRBJ2-3; D gene uncertain. Trimming cost V 7 bases and J 2 bases, with 16 bases left between them. Germline values: CDR1 DFQATT, CDR2 SNEGSKA (reference sequence). The CDR3 covers 14 residues. CDR3 in amino acids: CSGNPAGSTDTQYF. The CDR3 bases are TGCAGTGGTAATCCCGCAGGATCCACAGATACGCAGTATTTT.

This chain links TRBV29-1 with TRBJ2-2, with 8 bases identical to TRBD2. This CDR3 region has 14 residues. Germline CDR1 reads SQVTM; CDR2 reads ANQGSEA. V shed 6 bases and J 4 bases; nucleotides not matched to a gene: 7. CDR3 coding DNA: TGCAGCGTCGGGGGGGGACTGCCCACCGGGGAGCTGTTTTTT. It is translated as CSVGGGLPTGELFF.

The chain links TRBV20-1 to TRBJ1-5, with TRBD1 matching over 7 bases. The J segment lost 0 bases and the V segment lost 4 bases, leaving 6 bases of the junction unmatched. This CDR3 is built from 15 residues. In germline, CDR1 is DFQATT, CDR2 SNEGSKA (reference sequence). The CDR3 is CSAKRRQGSNQPQHF. In nucleotides, the CDR3 is TGCAGTGCTAAACGAAGACAGGGTAGCAATCAGCCCCAGCATTTT.

The chain recombines TRBV5-1 with TRBJ2-1, with TRBD2 matching 11 bases. Germline trimming cut 4 bases from V and 5 bases from J; bases unmatched to any gene: 5. This CDR3 is 15 amino acids long. Germline assignment: CDR1 SGHRS and CDR2 YFSETQ. The CDR3: CASSQLAGAHNEQFF. The CDR3 nucleotides read TGCGCCAGCAGCCAACTAGCGGGAGCCCACAATGAGCAGTTCTTC.

The rearrangement uses TRBV20-1 and TRBJ2-2; D is ambiguous. The CDR3 covers 13 residues. Germline values: CDR1 DFQATT, CDR2 SNEGSKA (reference sequence). The V end lost 1 base, the J end lost 0 bases, and 3 bases lay between the germline ends. As DNA, the CDR3 is TGCAGTGCTAGAGGTCCGAACACCGGGGAGCTGTTTTTT. This gives the protein CSARGPNTGELFF.

The chain is built from TRBV4-2 and TRBJ2-3; D call uncertain. The V end was cut by 0 bases, the J end by 1 base, with 8 bases between. CDR1 and CDR2 from the germline V gene are LGHNA and YNFKEQ. The CDR3 is made up of 15 amino acids. CDR3 region: CASSQESAGTDTQYF. The CDR3 DNA reads TGTGCCAGCAGCCAAGAATCCGCGGGCACAGATACGCAGTATTTT.